A selection of T cell receptor beta chains follows, all from one sample in a study of cytomegalovirus exposure and HLA in healthy donors. Sequenced by immunoSEQ multiplex PCR; TCRdb stores in-frame clones only, minus some. The profile shows tens of thousands of clones, around three fifths of them singletons. Sequencing was carried out using PBMCs. These receptors originate from a woman aged 45-59 years in good health and CMV-seropositive. Each CDR3 is given without its conserved first and last residue.

V: TRBV4-1
CDR3: ASSQEPLAGTDTQY

V: TRBV2
CDR3: ASSDSSSTDTQY

V: TRBV28
CDR3: ASSSPKLLAASSYNEQF

V: TRBV6-5
CDR3: ASSLLGGTEAF

V: TRBV6-5
CDR3: ASSYWEQVLYGYT

V: TRBV27
CDR3: ASSSTGSNTEAF

V: TRBV18
CDR3: ASSLTTPGQGASTEAF

V: TRBV7-8
CDR3: ASSLASASGYNEQF

V: TRBV19
CDR3: ASHGVREPGTEAF

V: TRBV5-6
CDR3: ASRGGQGWTDTQY

V: TRBV30
CDR3: AWSVSGVRATQY

V: TRBV28
CDR3: ASRRADRANEKLF

V: TRBV6-1
CDR3: ASSLSGLAGYTQY

V: TRBV6-5
CDR3: ASSYSMDKQPQH

V: TRBV18
CDR3: ASSPSNRGVNSPLH

V: TRBV6-5
CDR3: ASSYSAGQPQH

V: TRBV7-9
CDR3: ASSPGQGQTEQY

V: TRBV7-9
CDR3: ASRTGVNTEAF

V: TRBV18
CDR3: ASSPGLEETQY

V: TRBV5-1
CDR3: ASSTGRRGRNNEQF

V: TRBV6-5
CDR3: ASRPSGGSETQY

V: TRBV6-1
CDR3: ASSVKDRRVHEKLF

V: TRBV7-2
CDR3: ASSQGDRDRPLH

V: TRBV6-6
CDR3: ASDTGGNQPQH

V: TRBV7-9
CDR3: ASTLISVQETQY

V: TRBV28
CDR3: ASSTDRLLMNTEAF